This T cell receptor beta chain was sequenced during a study of identical twins. General study points: A lower insertion count was a feature of abundant cord blood beta clonotypes, with no such feature in memory repertoires.

This clonotype has only a few counts. As yet, its antigen is unknown. With 5 bases removed from V and 0 bases from J, the gap between germline ends came to 14 bases. This CDR3 has 14 residues. From germline, CDR1 is DFQATT and CDR2 SNEGSKA (reference sequence). TCRdb fed the 5' RACE reads into MiXCR, producing one record per CDR3 protein. Of about 470,000 distinct CDR3 sequences in the sample, 20% to 25% are singletons; the top ten hold around 3%. These records were also assigned to another study, of T cells expressing NK-cell markers.

The sequenced sample was CD4+ T cells sorted from blood. The origin of this receptor is a woman aged 18-35 years in good health. The V gene is TRBV20-1, the J gene TRBJ2-7, with a weak D call TRBD1 (6 bases). The CDR3 coding sequence is TGCAGTGCTCAGGCAGCGGACAGCTCCTACGAGCAGTACTTC. This encodes CSAQAADSSYEQYF.